The 27 T cell receptor beta chains presented below share a single source sample, sequenced in a study of T cell responses to AZD1222 COVID-19 vaccine. Assay: immunoSEQ multiplex PCR; the TCRdb copy retains only in-frame clones and omits some. The sample lists 120,000 or so clones; approximately 94% were seen once. Here the sequenced sample was peripheral blood, taken 28 days after the second AZD1222 dose. The receptor set was obtained from an adult who received the AZD1222 COVID-19 vaccine.

This clone was recorded only once. This chain links TRBV29-1 with TRBJ1-1; 7 bases fit TRBD1. This CDR3 spans 16 amino acids. V lost 5 bases to trimming and J lost 0 bases; unmatched junction nucleotides: 12. The germline CDR1 and CDR2 sequences are SQVTM and ANQGSEA. Written as DNA, the CDR3 is TGCAGCGTTCGTAGTTCATCCGGGACAGTGAACACTGAAGCTTTCTTT. Translated, it gives CSVRSSSGTVNTEAFF.

The J gene is TRBJ1-2, the V gene TRBV4-3, with 8 bases lining up with TRBD1. Germline V CDR1 and CDR2: LGHNA, YSLEER. This CDR3 has 17 residues. With V trimmed by 0 bases and J by 3 bases, 9 bases remained unmatched. CDR3 sequence: CASSQDRGTGTYYGYTF. The CDR3 nucleotides are TGCGCCAGCAGCCAAGATAGAGGGACAGGTACTTACTATGGCTACACCTTC.

The rearrangement uses TRBV2 and TRBJ1-5; D perhaps matches TRBD1 (5 bases). Trimming took off 6 bases at V and 7 bases at J, with 16 bases between the two ends. Looked up from germline, CDR1 is SNHLY and CDR2 is FYNNEI. The CDR3 covers 14 residues. DNA of the CDR3: TGTGCCAGCAGCGGTTCGGGCAGGGACCAGCCCCAGCATTTT. Its protein product is CASSGSGRDQPQHF.

V gene TRBV5-1 combines with J gene TRBJ1-6; unclear D gene. V lost 0 bases, J lost 7 bases, and 5 bases lay in between. The CDR3 extends over 13 amino acids. Germline-derived CDR1 and CDR2 are SGHRS and YFSETQ. As DNA, the CDR3 is TGCGCCAGCAGCTTGGAGGGAAATTCACCCCTCCACTTT. This gives the protein CASSLEGNSPLHF.

The rearrangement joins TRBV5-1 to TRBJ2-3; TRBD2 matches at 12 bases. CDR3 length: 16 amino acids. The junction had 4 bases not matched to a gene; V was cut back by 1 base and J by 4 bases. CDR1 and CDR2 from the germline V gene are SGHRS and YFSETQ. CDR3 sequence reads: CASSLTSGGLADTQYF. The CDR3 DNA follows: TGCGCCAGCAGCTTGACTAGCGGGGGGCTGGCAGATACGCAGTATTTT.

The chain employs TRBV3-1 (or the pseudogene TRBV3-2) and TRBJ2-1; the match to TRBD2 covers 10 bases. Trimming removed 1 base from V and 5 bases from J; junction bases left unmatched: 14. The CDR3 has 19 amino acids. The germline gives CDR1 LGHDT, CDR2 YNNKEL (reference sequence). The CDR3 DNA follows: TGTGCCAGCAGCCAAGGACCTAGCGGGGGCCCGCCGAGTCACAATGAGCAGTTCTTC. Its protein is CASSQGPSGGPPSHNEQFF.

This clone was picked up one time. V is TRBV7-9 and J is TRBJ2-1; 9 bases line up with TRBD1. Losses at the gene ends were 5 bases for V and 7 bases for J; bases not matched to a gene: 6. Germline-derived CDR1 and CDR2 are SEHNR and FQNEAQ (reference sequence). This CDR3 spans 14 amino acids. The chain's CDR3 is CASSRDRAENEQFF. CDR3 in DNA: TGTGCCAGCAGCCGGGACAGGGCGGAGAATGAGCAGTTCTTC.

The count of this clone is one. The J gene is TRBJ1-5, the V gene TRBV5-6; the D gene is possibly TRBD1 (5 bases). The V end lost 2 bases, the J end lost 5 bases, and 11 bases lay between the germline ends. Per the germline V gene, CDR1 is SGHDT and CDR2 is YYEEEE. The CDR3 loop spans 14 amino acids. Written as DNA, the CDR3 is TGTGCCAGCAGCTTCCAGGGTGGGGATCAGCCCCAGCATTTT. Its translation is CASSFQGGDQPQHF.

This CDR3 is CASSLTGGDTEAFF. DNA of the CDR3: TGTGCCAGCAGTCTGACAGGAGGAGACACTGAAGCTTTCTTT. V is TRBV6-5 and J is TRBJ1-1; possible D gene TRBD1, 6 bases. The length of the CDR3 is 14 residues. Trimming pared 5 bases from V and 3 bases from J, leaving 13 bases between. Germline CDR1 reads MNHEY; CDR2 reads SVGAGI.

The V and J genes are TRBV4-1 and TRBJ2-6; the D gene could be TRBD1 or TRBD2 (6 bases each). Germline CDR1 is MGHRA and CDR2 is YSYEKL. This CDR3 region has 15 residues. Trimming cost V 0 bases and J 13 bases, with 16 bases left between them. The CDR3 DNA is TGCGCCAGCAGCCAAGAGGGGGGCGGCCTCGGAGTCCTGACTTTC. Amino acids: CASSQEGGGLGVLTF.

The chain carries TRBV5-1 and TRBJ1-2; D ambiguous. Trimming took 0 bases from V and 2 from J, leaving 5 bases between them. The CDR3 length is 13 residues. CDR1 SGHRS and CDR2 YFSETQ come from the germline V gene. CDR3 amino acids: CASSLAENYGYTF. CDR3 sequence (DNA): TGCGCCAGCAGCTTGGCAGAAAACTATGGCTACACCTTC.

The chain employs TRBV5-4 and TRBJ1-4; D is undetermined. Trimming took 4 bases from V and 1 from J, leaving 5 bases between them. Germline V gene sequence: CDR1 SGHNT, CDR2 YYREEE (reference sequence). CDR3 length equals 13 residues. CDR3 residues: CASSGGTNEKLFF. CDR3 sequence (DNA): TGTGCCAGCAGCGGAGGAACTAATGAAAAACTGTTTTTT.

The chain employs TRBV6-5 and TRBJ2-5, with D perhaps being TRBD1 or TRBD2 (6 bases each). Germline V gene data show CDR1 as MNHEY and CDR2 as SVGAGI. The CDR3 loop spans 13 amino acids. V lost 8 bases to trimming and J lost 4 bases, with 14 bases between them. The CDR3 region has the DNA TGTGCCAGCGGAATAGGGGGGCCAGAGACCCAGTACTTC. As protein: CASGIGGPETQYF.

This chain uses TRBV19 with TRBJ2-1; D may be TRBD1 or TRBD2 (6 bases each). The CDR3 is 17 amino acids. V was shortened by 1 base and J by 3 bases, with 16 bases between the two germline ends. Germline values: CDR1 LNHDA, CDR2 SQIVND (reference sequence). This CDR3 reads CASSIVGGGTGYNEQFF. The CDR3 DNA follows: TGTGCCAGTAGTATAGTTGGGGGCGGGACTGGCTACAATGAGCAGTTCTTC.

The count of this clone is one. The gene calls are TRBV19 and TRBJ1-4; TRBD1 is a possible D gene (6 bases). This CDR3 contains 14 residues. CDR1 and CDR2 from the germline V gene are LNHDA and SQIVND (reference sequence). The germline V and J ends were trimmed by 4 bases and 6 bases, with 12 bases remaining between them. The DNA for the CDR3 is TGTGCCAGTAGTAGGCACTCAGGGGATGAAAAACTGTTTTTT. Protein product: CASSRHSGDEKLFF.

The chain carries TRBV27 and TRBJ1-1, with D perhaps TRBD1 (6 bases). The length of the CDR3 is 14 residues. The V and J ends lost 4 bases and 1 base respectively, with 10 bases between them. Germline CDR1 MNHEY, CDR2 SMNVEV (reference sequence). DNA of the CDR3: TGTGCCAGCAGTTCGCAGACAGGGAACACTGAAGCTTTCTTT. It encodes CASSSQTGNTEAFF.

The chain has TRBV7-2 and TRBJ1-2; weak D call: TRBD1 (5 bases). The CDR3 loop spans 16 amino acids. Germline loops: CDR1 SGHTA, CDR2 FQGNSA. Trimming removed 7 bases at V and 0 bases at J, with 18 bases between. The CDR3 DNA is TGTGCCAGCACCATTTTTAGCTCAGGGACTAACTATGGCTACACCTTC. Protein sequence: CASTIFSSGTNYGYTF. The full variable domain, rest sourced from reference TRBV7-2 and TRBJ1-2, is GAGVSQSPSNKVTEKGKDVELRCDPISGHTALYWYRQSLGQGLEFLIYFQGNSAPDKSGLPSDRFSAERTGGSVSTLTIQRTQQEDSAVYLCASTIFSSGTNYGYTFGSGTRLTVV.

The chain couples TRBV4-3 to TRBJ2-5; 7 bases line up with TRBD2. From germline, CDR1 is LGHNA and CDR2 YSLEER. This CDR3 region has 16 residues. With 3 bases clipped from V and 2 bases from J, the junction kept 9 bases outside the gene matches. The CDR3 region has the DNA TGCGCCAGCAGCCAGGGCTGGGGGGGGATACAAGAGACCCAGTACTTC. Residues: CASSQGWGGIQETQYF.

This chain links TRBV5-1 with TRBJ2-4, with 8 bases fitting TRBD2. The CDR3 contains 14 residues. V lost 2 bases, J lost 5 bases, and 3 bases stayed unmatched. Germline assignment: CDR1 SGHRS and CDR2 YFSETQ. The CDR3 DNA reads as TGCGCCAGCAGCTTCGGGGGGGCAGAAAACATTCAGTACTTC. As protein: CASSFGGAENIQYF.

This chain joins TRBV2 and TRBJ1-2; no clear D gene. CDR3 size: 17 residues. CDR1 is SNHLY and CDR2 is FYNNEI in the germline V gene. Deletions cut 2 bases from V and 0 bases from J, with 16 bases between. CDR3 DNA sequence: TGTGCCAGCAGTGAACAAACGGGAACATACCCTAACTATGGCTACACCTTC. It specifies CASSEQTGTYPNYGYTF.

The chain recombines TRBV4-3 with TRBJ1-1, with unresolved D. The CDR3 has 14 residues. Germline values: CDR1 LGHNA, CDR2 YSLEER. Trimming took 1 base from V and 0 from J, leaving 6 bases between them. Here the CDR3 DNA reads TGCGCCAGCAGCCAAGGGCCGGTGAACACTGAAGCTTTCTTT. It yields the protein CASSQGPVNTEAFF.

This sequence joins TRBV5-1 and TRBJ1-1, with D possibly matching TRBD1 (5 bases). Germline V gene sequence: CDR1 SGHRS, CDR2 YFSETQ. V was pared by 4 bases and J by 1 base, with 17 bases between. This CDR3 is built from 16 residues. CDR3 in amino acids: CASSRLGVLPNTEAFF. CDR3 DNA sequence: TGCGCCAGCAGCAGGCTGGGGGTGTTGCCGAACACTGAAGCTTTCTTT.

The rearrangement links TRBV3-1 (or the pseudogene TRBV3-2) to TRBJ2-1, with TRBD2 matching over 15 bases. Trimming removed 5 bases from V and 0 bases from J; junction bases left unmatched: 11. Germline CDR1 reads LGHDT; CDR2 reads YNNKEL (reference sequence). The CDR3 sequence is 20 residues long. The CDR3, as DNA: TGTGCCAGCAGCTGGGACATGGGACTAGCGGGAGGAAGCTCCTACAATGAGCAGTTCTTC. Encoded protein: CASSWDMGLAGGSSYNEQFF.

This clone was observed a handful of times. The CDR3 loop reads CASSPSGGSTDTQYF. As DNA, the CDR3 is TGCGCCAGCAGCCCTAGCGGGGGTAGCACAGATACGCAGTATTTT. The gene calls are TRBV5-1 and TRBJ2-3; 10 bases align to TRBD2. This CDR3 region has 15 residues. CDR1 and CDR2 (germline): SGHRS, YFSETQ. Trimming cost V 4 bases and J 0 bases; bases outside gene matches: 2. Drawing the rest from reference TRBV5-1 and TRBJ2-3, the complete variable domain is KAGVTQTPRYLIKTRGQQVTLSCSPISGHRSVSWYQQTPGQGLQFLFEYFSETQRNKGNFPGRFSGRQFSNSRSEMNVSTLELGDSALYLCASSPSGGSTDTQYFGPGTRLTVL.

The chain recombines TRBV29-1 with TRBJ2-1, with 8 bases aligning to TRBD2. Germline V CDR1 and CDR2: SQVTM, ANQGSEA. CDR3 length: 12 residues. The V segment lost 8 bases and the J segment 5 bases; nucleotides outside the gene matches: 5. DNA of the CDR3: TGCAGCAACCTAGCGGGTAACAATGAGCAGTTCTTC. It specifies CSNLAGNNEQFF.

The rearrangement uses TRBV2 and TRBJ1-6; 7 bases agree with TRBD1. This CDR3 spans 14 amino acids. Germline loops: CDR1 SNHLY, CDR2 FYNNEI. V lost 7 bases, J lost 7 bases, and 7 bases stayed unmatched. The CDR3 protein is CASTNRGDNSPLHF. DNA of the CDR3: TGTGCCAGCACAAACAGGGGAGACAATTCACCCCTCCACTTT.

The chain has TRBV7-6 and TRBJ2-1; possibly TRBD1 or TRBD2 for D (6 bases each). CDR3 length equals 15 residues. Germline V gene data show CDR1 as SGHVS and CDR2 as FNYEAQ. Trimming took 1 base from V and 10 from J, leaving 17 bases between them. Written as DNA, the CDR3 is TGTGCCAGCAGCTTAGTCAGGGGACTGTCTTGGGAGCAGTTCTTC. Protein product: CASSLVRGLSWEQFF.